This T cell receptor beta chain stems from a study of control samples from healthy donors and cancer patients. This clone has just a few counts. This table comes from immunoSEQ multiplex PCR, and its TCRdb copy is limited to in-frame clones, with some not included. The sample has about 89,000 clones; around 86% are singletons. CDR1 and CDR2 from the germline V gene are MRHNA and SNTAGT. The CDR3 sequence is 14 residues long. V gave up 3 bases and J gave up 5 bases; unmatched junction bases: 2. Sequencing used blood. This sequence originates from a man aged 25-45 years in good health. The chain combines TRBV6-4 with TRBJ2-1, with 9 bases aligning to TRBD2. CDR3 DNA: TGTGCCAGCAGTGAGCGGGGGGGCCACAATGAGCAGTTCTTC. This codes for CASSERGGHNEQFF.